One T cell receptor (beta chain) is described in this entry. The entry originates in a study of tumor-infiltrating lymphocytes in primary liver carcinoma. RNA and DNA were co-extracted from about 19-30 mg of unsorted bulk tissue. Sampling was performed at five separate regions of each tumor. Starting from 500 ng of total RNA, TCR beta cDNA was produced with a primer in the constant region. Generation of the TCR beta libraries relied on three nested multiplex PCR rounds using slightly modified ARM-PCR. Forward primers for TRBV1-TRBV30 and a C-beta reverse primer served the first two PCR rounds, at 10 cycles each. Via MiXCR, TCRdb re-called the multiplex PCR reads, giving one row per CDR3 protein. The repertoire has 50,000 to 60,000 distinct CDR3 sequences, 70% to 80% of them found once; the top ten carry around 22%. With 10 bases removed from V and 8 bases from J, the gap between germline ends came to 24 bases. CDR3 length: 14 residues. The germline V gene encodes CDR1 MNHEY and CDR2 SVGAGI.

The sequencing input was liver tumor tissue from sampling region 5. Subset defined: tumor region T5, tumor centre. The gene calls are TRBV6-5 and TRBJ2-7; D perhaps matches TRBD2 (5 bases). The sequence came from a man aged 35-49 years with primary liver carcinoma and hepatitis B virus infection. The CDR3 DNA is TGTGCCAACCGGAGCGGTTTTCTGGATTACAAGCAGTACTTC. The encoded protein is CANRSGFLDYKQYF.